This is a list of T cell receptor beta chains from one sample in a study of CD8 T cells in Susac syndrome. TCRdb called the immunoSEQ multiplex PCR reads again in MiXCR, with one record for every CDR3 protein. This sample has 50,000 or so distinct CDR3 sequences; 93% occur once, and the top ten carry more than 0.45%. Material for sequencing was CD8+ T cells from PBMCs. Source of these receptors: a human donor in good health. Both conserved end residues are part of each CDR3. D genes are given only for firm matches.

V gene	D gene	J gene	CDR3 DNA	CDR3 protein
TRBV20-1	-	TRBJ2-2	TGCAGTGCCCCTGGGGCCGGGGAGCTGTTTTTT	CSAPGAGELFF
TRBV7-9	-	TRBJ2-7	TGTGCCCCCGTACGTTTGAGCTCCTACGAGCAGTACTTC	CAPVRLSSYEQYF
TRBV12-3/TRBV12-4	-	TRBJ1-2	TGTGCCAGCAGTAAGACCGCGTCCTATGGCTACACCTTC	CASSKTASYGYTF
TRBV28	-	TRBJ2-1	TGTGCCAGCTCCAAAGGGAGACACAATGAGCAGTTCTTC	CASSKGRHNEQFF
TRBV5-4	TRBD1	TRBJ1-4	TGTGCCAGCAGCCGTATCGGGACAGGGGATGAAAAACTGTTTTTT	CASSRIGTGDEKLFF
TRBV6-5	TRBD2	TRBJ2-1	TGTGCCAGCAGTTACTCGGAACTAGCGGGAGTCGAGCAGTTCTTC	CASSYSELAGVEQFF
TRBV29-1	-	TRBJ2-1	TGCAGCGTCCCCGGAGCGCGTAAGGGGGGCAATGAGCAGTTCTTC	CSVPGARKGGNEQFF
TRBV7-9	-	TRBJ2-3	TGTGCCAGCAGCCCGGACTACCGAGCGCAGTATTTT	CASSPDYRAQYF
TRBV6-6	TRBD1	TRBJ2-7	TGTGCCAGCAGTTACCGGGACAGGGGATCCGAGCAGTACTTC	CASSYRDRGSEQYF
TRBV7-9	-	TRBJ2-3	TGTGCCAGCAGCTTAGATAGCCTGCTGGCTACGCAGTATTTT	CASSLDSLLATQYF
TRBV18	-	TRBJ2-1	TGTGCCAGCTCACCCGGACTGCTAAGCTCCTACAATGAGCAGTTCTTC	CASSPGLLSSYNEQFF
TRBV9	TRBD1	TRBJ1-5	TGTGCCAGCAGCGCCGACAGGGGTCAGCCCCAGCATTTT	CASSADRGQPQHF
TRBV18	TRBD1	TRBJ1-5	TGTGCCAGCTCACCATATTTTGGACAGGGGATCAATCAGCCCCAGCATTTT	CASSPYFGQGINQPQHF
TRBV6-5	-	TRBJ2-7	TGTGCCAGCAGTTACTCCGGCTCCTACGAGCAGTACTTC	CASSYSGSYEQYF
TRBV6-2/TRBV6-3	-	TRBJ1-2	TGTGCCAGCAGTTACGTAGGTGGGTCTGGATATGGCTACACCTTC	CASSYVGGSGYGYTF